One sample yielded the 5 T cell receptor beta chains listed below, sequenced in a study of cytomegalovirus exposure and HLA in healthy donors. It was with 60 Vbeta and 13 Jbeta primers that the PCR ran. Here immunoSEQ multiplex PCR was the method, and the copy in TCRdb shows in-frame clones only, minus some. The sample has around 72,000 clones, roughly four fifths seen once. The sequenced sample consisted of PBMCs. Receptors were obtained from a man over 45 in good health and CMV-seronegative.

V gene TRBV5-1 combines with J gene TRBJ2-7, with a tentative D call TRBD1 (6 bases). Germline CDR1 SGHRS, CDR2 YFSETQ. With 5 bases removed from V and 0 bases from J, the gap between germline ends came to 12 bases. This CDR3 comprises 14 residues. Written as DNA, the CDR3 is TGCGCCAGCAGATTGCAGGGGAGCTCCTACGAGCAGTACTTC. Translation: CASRLQGSSYEQYF.

This rearrangement joins TRBV5-1 to TRBJ2-6; possible D gene TRBD2, 7 bases. Germline CDR1 reads SGHRS; CDR2 reads YFSETQ. CDR3 length: 15 residues. Between the trimmed V and J ends, which lost 4 bases and 2 bases, there was a span of 10 bases. In DNA form, the CDR3 reads TGCGCCAGCAGCGGGGGGGGCACTGGGGCCAACGTCCTGACTTTC. Its translation is CASSGGGTGANVLTF.

J is TRBJ2-1 and V is TRBV7-9, with TRBD1 identical over 9 bases. Per germline, CDR1 SEHNR and CDR2 FQNEAQ (reference sequence). With 5 bases clipped from V and 2 bases from J, the junction kept 7 bases outside the gene matches. This CDR3 contains 16 residues. For the CDR3, the DNA is TGTGCCAGCAGCCCCCGACAGGGGGTCACCTACAATGAGCAGTTCTTC. Translating it yields CASSPRQGVTYNEQFF.

The rearrangement links TRBV4-1 to TRBJ2-7; weak D call: TRBD2 (6 bases). Trimming removed 1 base from V and 2 bases from J, with 12 bases in between. This CDR3 region has 15 residues. CDR1 and CDR2 (germline): MGHRA, YSYEKL. The DNA of the CDR3 is TGCGCCAGCAGCCAAGGGTCAGGGACTGCCTACGAGCAGTACTTC. It encodes CASSQGSGTAYEQYF.

The rearrangement uses TRBV19 and TRBJ1-2; no reliable D call. Germline CDR1 and CDR2: LNHDA and SQIVND (reference sequence). The CDR3 loop spans 12 amino acids. Trimming pared 7 bases from V and 3 bases from J, leaving 9 bases between. The CDR3 DNA sequence: TGTGCCAGTAAGGAACGGGACTATGGCTACACCTTC. Its translation: CASKERDYGYTF.